This T cell receptor (beta chain) comes out of a study of blood T cell repertoires in COVID-19. In the study overall: Sites in the United States, Italy and Spain provided acute and convalescent COVID-19 samples. PBMCs, B-cell-depleted T cells, or T cells provided the cDNA or gDNA that made up the material.

In the source study's methods: Reference gene primer amplification yielded estimated nucleated cell counts. Sequencing used immunoSEQ multiplex PCR; TCRdb keeps in-frame clones, though not all of them. That table is the source of V, J and clone size, and D and trimming were worked out from the DNA. This table holds about 39,000 clones, about 75% found once. The CDR3 is 15 amino acids. V gave up 1 base and J gave up 8 bases, with 17 bases separating them. Germline CDR1 and CDR2: SNHLY and FYNNEI. This TCR came from a man between 65 and 85 years old with active or convalescent COVID-19. This rearrangement joins TRBV2 to TRBJ1-2; tentative D call: TRBD1 (5 bases). Material for sequencing was peripheral blood. The CDR3 sequence: CASSEGIGVAMGYTF. CDR3 nucleotides: TGTGCCAGCAGTGAAGGTATAGGGGTTGCGATGGGCTACACCTTC.